These 14 T cell receptor beta chains share one sample of origin, sequenced in a study of lymphopenia after photon versus proton radiotherapy. Here immunoSEQ multiplex PCR was the method, and the copy in TCRdb shows in-frame clones only, minus some. The table records more than 11,000 clones, about 79% of them present only once. This specimen consisted of peripheral blood, obtained from a patient treated with photon-based radiotherapy. Receptors were obtained from a man in his fifties with gastric cancer.

The sample holds a few counts of this clone. This chain joins TRBV5-1 and TRBJ1-3; the match to TRBD1 covers 7 bases. Trimming at V came to 4 bases and at J to 3 bases, leaving 10 bases not matched to a gene. CDR1 is SGHRS, CDR2 YFSETQ, per germline. The CDR3 consists of 16 residues. The DNA for the CDR3 is TGCGCCAGCAGCCCGCAACAGGGGCTGGGTGGAAACACCATATATTTT. Residues: CASSPQQGLGGNTIYF.

The J gene is TRBJ2-2, the V gene TRBV29-1; 7 bases match TRBD1. The CDR3 covers 13 residues. Germline loops: CDR1 SQVTM, CDR2 ANQGSEA. The trim removed 4 bases at V and 4 bases at J, leaving 3 bases unmatched. CDR3 DNA: TGCAGCGTTGGGACAGGCCTCACCGGGGAGCTGTTTTTT. This encodes CSVGTGLTGELFF.

The rearrangement uses TRBV9 and TRBJ1-6; weak D call: TRBD1 (6 bases). Between the trimmed V and J ends, which lost 4 bases and 7 bases, there was a span of 15 bases. This CDR3 contains 15 residues. CDR1 and CDR2 (germline): SGDLS, YYNGEE. CDR3 DNA: TGTGCCAGCAGCCCCGCCGGGGGGGCCAATTCACCCCTCCACTTT. It encodes CASSPAGGANSPLHF.

The rearrangement links TRBV6-1 to TRBJ1-5; the D is unclear. Trimming shortened V by 6 bases and J by 4 bases, and 13 bases separated the two germline ends. CDR3 length: 14 amino acids. Germline CDR1 and CDR2: MNHNS and SASEGT. The chain's CDR3 is CASRAVVGNQPQHF. As DNA, the CDR3 is TGTGCCAGCAGAGCGGTGGTGGGGAATCAGCCCCAGCATTTT.

V and J are TRBV27 and TRBJ2-2; 8 nucleotides line up with TRBD2. The trim removed 3 bases at V and 7 bases at J, leaving 7 bases unmatched. CDR3 length equals 15 residues. Per germline, CDR1 MNHEY and CDR2 SMNVEV (reference sequence). The CDR3 DNA reads as TGTGCCAGCAGTTTTTCCGGGGGGGCCAGCGGGGAGCTGTTTTTT. Its protein product is CASSFSGGASGELFF.

The rearrangement uses TRBV9 and TRBJ2-2, with D perhaps TRBD1 (7 bases). CDR3 size: 14 residues. Germline V gene lookup returns CDR1 SGDLS and CDR2 YYNGEE. The V and J ends lost 3 bases and 5 bases respectively, with 11 bases between them. In DNA form, the CDR3 reads TGTGCCAGCAGCGCGACAGGGACTACCGGGGAGCTGTTTTTT. Translated: CASSATGTTGELFF.

This sequence joins TRBV11-2 and TRBJ1-4; perhaps TRBD1 as D (5 bases). CDR3 size: 14 residues. The germline V gene encodes CDR1 SGHAT and CDR2 FQNNGV. V was cut by 5 bases and J by 10 bases, with 17 bases left in between. The CDR3, as DNA: TGTGCCAGCAGCATAATGACTGGGGCAGGAAAACTGTTTTTT. Translation gives CASSIMTGAGKLFF.

The V call is TRBV11-2, the J call TRBJ2-1; TRBD2 is a possible D gene (6 bases). The CDR3 totals 15 residues. The V gene's germline CDR1 is SGHAT and CDR2 FQNNGV. V lost 1 base, J lost 1 base, and 8 bases lay in between. CDR3 residues: CASSLAGLSYNEQFF. CDR3 DNA: TGTGCCAGCAGCTTAGCAGGACTATCCTACAATGAGCAGTTCTTC.

The genes are TRBV11-2 and TRBJ2-5; 8 bases match TRBD2. The CDR3 covers 16 residues. The V segment lost 5 bases and the J segment 9 bases; nucleotides outside the gene matches: 17. Germline CDR1 SGHAT, CDR2 FQNNGV. CDR3 nucleotides: TGTGCCAGCAGCATAAGGACCTTAGCGGGGCCCGCGGCCCAGTACTTC. The encoded protein is CASSIRTLAGPAAQYF.

J is TRBJ2-3 and V is TRBV5-6; no firm D call. Germline CDR1 is SGHDT and CDR2 is YYEEEE. Trimming pared 4 bases from V and 4 bases from J, leaving 10 bases between. The CDR3 has 13 residues. The CDR3 DNA reads TGTGCCAGCAGCCCCCAAAGGGCAGATACGCAGTATTTT. Encoded protein: CASSPQRADTQYF.

This chain connects TRBV19 to TRBJ2-2, with TRBD1 as a possible D gene (6 bases). Germline V lookup: CDR1 LNHDA, CDR2 SQIVND (reference sequence). CDR3 length equals 15 residues. Between the trimmed V and J ends, which lost 6 bases and 4 bases, there was a span of 15 bases. The CDR3 loop is CASRGAGYSTGELFF. The CDR3 DNA is TGTGCCAGTAGGGGGGCAGGATATAGCACCGGGGAGCTGTTTTTT.

This clone has just one count. V gene TRBV5-5 combines with J gene TRBJ2-1, with D perhaps TRBD1 (6 bases). Germline-derived CDR1 and CDR2 are SGHKS and YYEKEE (reference sequence). This CDR3 has 14 residues. Deletions cut 8 bases from V and 4 bases from J, with 16 bases between. Here the CDR3 reads CASHKGQIYNEQFF. CDR3 nucleotides: TGTGCCAGTCATAAAGGACAGATTTACAATGAGCAGTTCTTC.

The rearrangement joins TRBV19 to TRBJ2-3; 10 positions match TRBD2. This CDR3 spans 16 amino acids. After removal of 3 bases from V and 0 bases from J, the junction contained 3 bases not matched to a gene. Per germline, CDR1 LNHDA and CDR2 SQIVND (reference sequence). The CDR3: CASSMIAGGSTDTQYF. CDR3 in DNA: TGTGCCAGTAGTATGATAGCGGGGGGCAGCACAGATACGCAGTATTTT.

J is TRBJ1-2 and V is TRBV7-2, with 11 nucleotides matching TRBD1. There are 17 residues in the CDR3. J lost 8 bases, V lost 4 bases, and 15 bases had no gene match. Germline V gene data show CDR1 as SGHTA and CDR2 as FQGNSA. CDR3 residues: CASSSYPGTGGGYGYTF. The DNA of the CDR3 is TGTGCCAGCAGCTCCTACCCCGGGACAGGGGGAGGATACGGCTACACCTTC.